Listed here are 3 T cell receptor beta chains from one sample, sequenced in a study of beta chain features in type 1 diabetes. These TCRs' antigens remain unknown. The entirety of the isolated RNA underwent reverse transcription, so expressed TCRB transcripts were sequenced. Profiling relied on immunoSEQ multiplex PCR, and the TCRdb table lists in-frame clones only, not all of them. The data contain about 340,000 clones, roughly 9% of them singletons. Whole-study findings and limits: Shorter TCRB CDR3s, moderately but significantly so, marked every one of the four CD4+ subsets in Type 1 diabetes patients.

Sequenced material: central memory CD4+ T cells from blood. These receptors all stem from a man aged 25 to 40 with type 1 diabetes.

Ten or more counts support this clone. This chain links TRBV11-3 with TRBJ2-1, with no clear D. The CDR3 covers 13 residues. Trimming pared 2 bases from V and 3 bases from J, leaving 5 bases between. CDR1 and CDR2 from the germline V gene are SGHNT and YENEEA. For the CDR3, the DNA is TGTGCCAGCAGCTTAAACCTCTACAATGAGCAGTTCTTC. This sequence encodes CASSLNLYNEQFF.

The gene calls are TRBV5-5 and TRBJ1-4, with 10 bases aligning to TRBD1. CDR3 length equals 14 residues. Germline values: CDR1 SGHKS, CDR2 YYEKEE (reference sequence). After removal of 4 bases from V and 5 bases from J, the junction contained 2 bases not matched to a gene. The CDR3 coding sequence is TGTGCCAGCAGCACGGGACAGGGGAATGAAAAACTGTTTTTT. Translation gives CASSTGQGNEKLFF.

Here the CDR3 DNA reads TGCAGCGGGGGGAGTAACACCGGGGAGCTGTTTTTT. Translating it yields CSGGSNTGELFF. This chain joins TRBV29-1 and TRBJ2-2; D possibly matches TRBD1 or TRBD2 (5 bases each). The CDR3 has 12 amino acids. Germline CDR1 and CDR2: SQVTM and ANQGSEA. V shed 7 bases and J shed 2 bases, with 8 bases lying between them.